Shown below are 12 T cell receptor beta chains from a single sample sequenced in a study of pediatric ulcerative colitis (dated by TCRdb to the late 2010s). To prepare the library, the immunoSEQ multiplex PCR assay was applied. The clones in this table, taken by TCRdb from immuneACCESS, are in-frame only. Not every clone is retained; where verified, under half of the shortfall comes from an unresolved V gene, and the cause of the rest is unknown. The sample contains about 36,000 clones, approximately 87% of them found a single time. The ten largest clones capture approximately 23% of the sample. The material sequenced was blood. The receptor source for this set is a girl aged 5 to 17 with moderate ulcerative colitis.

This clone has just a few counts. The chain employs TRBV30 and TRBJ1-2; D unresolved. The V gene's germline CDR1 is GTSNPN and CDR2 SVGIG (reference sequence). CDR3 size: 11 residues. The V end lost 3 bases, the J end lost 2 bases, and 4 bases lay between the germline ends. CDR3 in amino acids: CAWSKNYGYTF. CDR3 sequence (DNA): TGTGCCTGGAGCAAGAACTATGGCTACACCTTC. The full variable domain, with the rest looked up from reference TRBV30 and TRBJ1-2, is SQTIHQWPATLVQPVGSPLSLECTVEGTSNPNLYWYRQAAGRGLQLLFYSVGIGQISSEVPQNLSASRPQDRQFILSSKKLLLSDSGFYLCAWSKNYGYTFGSGTRLTVV.

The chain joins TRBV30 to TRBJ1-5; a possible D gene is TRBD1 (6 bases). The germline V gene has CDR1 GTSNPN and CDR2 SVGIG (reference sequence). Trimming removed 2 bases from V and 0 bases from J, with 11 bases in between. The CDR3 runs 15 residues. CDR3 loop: CAWSQGTTSNQPQHF. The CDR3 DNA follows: TGTGCCTGGAGTCAGGGGACAACTAGCAATCAGCCCCAGCATTTT.

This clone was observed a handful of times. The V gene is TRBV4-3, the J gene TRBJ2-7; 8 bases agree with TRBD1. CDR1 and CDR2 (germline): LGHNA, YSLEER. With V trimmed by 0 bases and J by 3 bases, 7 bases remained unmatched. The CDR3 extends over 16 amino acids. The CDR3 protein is CASSQDGTGGNYEQYF. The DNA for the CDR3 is TGCGCCAGCAGCCAAGATGGTACAGGGGGGAACTACGAGCAGTACTTC.

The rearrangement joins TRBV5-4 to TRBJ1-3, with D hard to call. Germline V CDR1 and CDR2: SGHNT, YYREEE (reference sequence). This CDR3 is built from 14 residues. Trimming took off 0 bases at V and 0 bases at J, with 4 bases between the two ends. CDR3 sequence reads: CASSLGASGNTIYF. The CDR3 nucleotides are TGTGCCAGCAGCTTGGGAGCCTCTGGAAACACCATATATTTT. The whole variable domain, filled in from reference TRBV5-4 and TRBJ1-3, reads ETGVTQSPTHLIKTRGQQVTLRCSSQSGHNTVSWYQQALGQGPQFIFQYYREEENGRGNFPPRFSGLQFPNYSSELNVNALELDDSALYLCASSLGASGNTIYFGEGSWLTVV.

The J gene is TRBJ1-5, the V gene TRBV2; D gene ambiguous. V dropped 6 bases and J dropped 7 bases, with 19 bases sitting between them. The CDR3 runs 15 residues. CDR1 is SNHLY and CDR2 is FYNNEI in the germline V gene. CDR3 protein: CASRVSTSLGQPQHF. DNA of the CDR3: TGTGCCAGCAGGGTCAGTACTTCGCTCGGGCAGCCCCAGCATTTT.

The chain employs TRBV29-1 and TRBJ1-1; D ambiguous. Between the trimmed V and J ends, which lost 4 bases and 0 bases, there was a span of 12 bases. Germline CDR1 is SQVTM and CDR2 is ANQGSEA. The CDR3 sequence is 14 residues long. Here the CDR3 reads CSVVGVSMNTEAFF. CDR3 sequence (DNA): TGCAGCGTTGTTGGAGTCAGCATGAACACTGAAGCTTTCTTT.

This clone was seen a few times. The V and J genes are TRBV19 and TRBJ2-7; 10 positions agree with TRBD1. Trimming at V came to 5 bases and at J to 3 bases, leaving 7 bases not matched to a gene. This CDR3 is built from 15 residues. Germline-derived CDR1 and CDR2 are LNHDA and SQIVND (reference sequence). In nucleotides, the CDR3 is TGTGCCAGTAGTTCTGGGGGACAGGGGTACTACGAGCAGTACTTC. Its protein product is CASSSGGQGYYEQYF.

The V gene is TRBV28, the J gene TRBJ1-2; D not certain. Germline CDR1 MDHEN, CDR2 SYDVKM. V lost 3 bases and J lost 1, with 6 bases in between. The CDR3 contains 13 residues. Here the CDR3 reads CASSLGSNYGYTF. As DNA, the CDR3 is TGTGCCAGCAGTTTGGGCAGTAACTATGGCTACACCTTC.

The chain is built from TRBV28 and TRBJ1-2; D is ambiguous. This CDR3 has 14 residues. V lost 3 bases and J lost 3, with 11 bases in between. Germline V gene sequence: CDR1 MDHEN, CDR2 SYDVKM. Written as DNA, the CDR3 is TGTGCCAGCAGTTTCCAGTCTCACCACTATGGCTACACCTTC. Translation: CASSFQSHHYGYTF.

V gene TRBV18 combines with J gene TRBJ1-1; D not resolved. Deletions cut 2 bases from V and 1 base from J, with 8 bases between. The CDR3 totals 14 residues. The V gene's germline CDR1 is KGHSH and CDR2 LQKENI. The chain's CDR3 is CASSPNGQNTEAFF. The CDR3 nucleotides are TGTGCCAGCTCACCAAACGGCCAGAACACTGAAGCTTTCTTT.

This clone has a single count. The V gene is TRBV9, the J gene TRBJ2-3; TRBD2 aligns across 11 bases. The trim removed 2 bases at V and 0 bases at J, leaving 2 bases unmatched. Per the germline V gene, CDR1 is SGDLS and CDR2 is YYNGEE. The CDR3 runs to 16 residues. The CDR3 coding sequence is TGTGCCAGCAGCGTGGGACTAGCGGATAGCACAGATACGCAGTATTTT. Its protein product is CASSVGLADSTDTQYF. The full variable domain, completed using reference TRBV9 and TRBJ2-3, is DSGVTQTPKHLITATGQRVTLRCSPRSGDLSVYWYQQSLDQGLQFLIQYYNGEERAKGNILERFSAQQFPDLHSELNLSSLELGDSALYFCASSVGLADSTDTQYFGPGTRLTVL.

The CDR3 nucleotides are TGCGCCAGCAGCTTGGAGGACTCTGGGGCCAACGTCCTGACTTTC. Its translation: CASSLEDSGANVLTF. The V and J genes are TRBV5-1 and TRBJ2-6; D is unclear. V was clipped by 0 bases and J by 0 bases, with 4 bases between them. Per germline, CDR1 SGHRS and CDR2 YFSETQ. CDR3 length: 15 amino acids.